Listed below are T cell receptor beta chains from one sample, sequenced in a study of graft-versus-host responses after intestinal transplantation. Sequenced by immunoSEQ multiplex PCR; TCRdb stores in-frame clones only, minus some. Altogether about 23,000 clones are present, roughly 79% being singletons, with the ten largest covering roughly 3%. The sample here was ileum tissue, taken 12 days after intestinal transplant. The source is a human patient who received an intestinal transplant, so some T cells may come from the graft donor. Each CDR3 is given with its conserved first and last residue. D genes are given only for firm matches. Not every row has a clone size; where given, it reads once, few, many or a size class.

DNA	CDR3	D	size	J	V
TGTGCCAGCAGCGCCACTCATAATTCACCCCTCCACTTT	CASSATHNSPLHF	.	.	TRBJ1-6	TRBV7-9
TGTGCCAGCAGGAAGGGACAGGGCTCAGATACGCAGTATTTT	CASRKGQGSDTQYF	TRBD1	.	TRBJ2-3	TRBV28
TGTGCCAGCAGCCTAGCCCAACTGGGTGGCGAGCAGTACTTC	CASSLAQLGGEQYF	.	.	TRBJ2-7	TRBV5-6
TGTGCCAGCAGCATAGGACTAGCGGGGGGCCAGAGGGTTTCGGAGCAGTACTTC	CASSIGLAGGQRVSEQYF	TRBD2	.	TRBJ2-7	TRBV5-4
TGCGCCAGCAGCTTGGAACTAGCGGGGGGAAATGAGCAGTTCTTC	CASSLELAGGNEQFF	TRBD2	.	TRBJ2-1	TRBV5-1
TGTGCCAGCGAGGGGACAGGACTTAACTATGGCTACACCTTC	CASEGTGLNYGYTF	TRBD1	.	TRBJ1-2	TRBV6-1
TGTGCCAGGGAGGTCCAAAACACCGGGGAGCTGTTTTTT	CAREVQNTGELFF	.	.	TRBJ2-2	TRBV7-9
TGTGCCAGCAGCCCCAGGGACAAGATCTCCTACGAGCAGTACTTC	CASSPRDKISYEQYF	.	.	TRBJ2-7	TRBV4-2
TGTGCCAGCAGGACAGCTAACACCGGGGAGCTGTTTTTT	CASRTANTGELFF	.	medium-sized	TRBJ2-2	TRBV27
TGTGCCAGCACCGACAGGTCCCTGTTCTATGGCTACACCTTC	CASTDRSLFYGYTF	.	few	TRBJ1-2	TRBV2
TGCGCCAGCAGCTTGGGACAGGGGGGCTATGGCTACACCTTC	CASSLGQGGYGYTF	TRBD1	few	TRBJ1-2	TRBV5-1
TGTGCCAGCAGCTTAGGATTTCATGGGGCAGGGGACTATGGCTACACCTTC	CASSLGFHGAGDYGYTF	.	.	TRBJ1-2	TRBV7-6
TGTGCCAGCAGGGAACAGGGGAATGAAAAACTGTTTTTT	CASREQGNEKLFF	TRBD1	.	TRBJ1-4	TRBV5-5
TGTGCCAGCACCCCCCCTCGGACTAGCGGGGTACCTTCAGAGACCCAGTACTTC	CASTPPRTSGVPSETQYF	TRBD2	.	TRBJ2-5	TRBV2
TGTGCCAGCAGCGTAGGGGCCGGCCGGCAAGAGACCCAGTACTTC	CASSVGAGRQETQYF	.	.	TRBJ2-5	TRBV9
TGCGCCAGCAGTTCCTTGCAAGCGGGAGAAGGGGAGACCCAGTACTTC	CASSSLQAGEGETQYF	TRBD2	.	TRBJ2-5	TRBV5-1
TGCGCCAGCAGCGTATTCCCTGGACAGGGCCCTTACAATGAGCAGTTCTTC	CASSVFPGQGPYNEQFF	TRBD1	.	TRBJ2-1	TRBV4-3
TGTGCCAGCAGCGTTCACCCCCTAGCGGGGGACAATGAGCAGTTCTTC	CASSVHPLAGDNEQFF	TRBD2	.	TRBJ2-1	TRBV7-3
TGTGCCAGCAGTGCCGGGACAGGGGTCCACGAGCAGTACTTC	CASSAGTGVHEQYF	TRBD1	.	TRBJ2-7	TRBV27
TGTGCCAGCAGTTACTCGAGAAGCGGGGGCACAGATACGCAGTATTTT	CASSYSRSGGTDTQYF	TRBD2	.	TRBJ2-3	TRBV6-6
TGCGCCAGCAGTGAGCCAACCCCGGGACTACAAGAGACCCAGTACTTC	CASSEPTPGLQETQYF	TRBD2	.	TRBJ2-5	TRBV10-2
TGCGCCAGCAGCCCCTTCGGAGGAGGGAAAGAGACCCAGTACTTC	CASSPFGGGKETQYF	.	.	TRBJ2-5	TRBV10-1